Listed below are T cell receptor beta chains from one sample, sequenced in a study of siplizumab effects on memory and regulatory T cells. Here immunoSEQ multiplex PCR was the method, and the copy in TCRdb shows in-frame clones only, minus some. The sample shows some 97,000 clones, 94% of them seen only once. The sequencing input was Tregs sorted from blood. These receptors came from a human donor in good health. Both conserved end residues are trimmed from each CDR3.

TRBJ1-1 | TRBV12-1 | ASSLEGNTEAF
TRBJ2-2 | TRBV7-3 | ASSPSHFGANTGELF
TRBJ1-6 | TRBV28 | ASSLAGVYNSPLH
TRBJ1-1 | TRBV27 | ASSLFGRAEGAF
TRBJ2-5 | TRBV2 | ASSGSASTQY
TRBJ1-1 | TRBV19 | ASSLGQLAEAF
TRBJ2-7 | TRBV18 | ASSPTGHTYEQY
TRBJ1-4 | TRBV27 | ASSELQGVPNEKLF
TRBJ1-1 | TRBV5-4 | ASSPGSGSRDTEAF
TRBJ2-1 | TRBV29-1 | STRERSGSSYNEQF
TRBJ1-3 | TRBV6-1 | ASSQGISGNTIY
TRBJ2-5 | TRBV28 | ASSFRGTGVTQY
TRBJ1-4 | TRBV28 | ASSIPPGGTY
TRBJ2-3 | TRBV7-3 | ASSVLGRRGTDTQY
TRBJ2-2 | TRBV25-1 | ASSVTGRSGELF
TRBJ2-3 | TRBV6-1 | ASSELWDTQY
TRBJ1-1 | TRBV29-1 | SVKLNTEAF
TRBJ2-1 | TRBV5-1 | ASRAGAGGEQF
TRBJ1-1 | TRBV7-9 | ASRNPTGRGTEAF
TRBJ1-1 | TRBV7-9 | ASSLGGFVPEAF
TRBJ1-5 | TRBV28 | ASSYNQPQH
TRBJ1-2 | TRBV5-6 | ASSLIGIRARGYT
TRBJ1-2 | TRBV28 | ASSLYSDYT
TRBJ1-3 | TRBV7-8 | ASSLLVARSGNTIY
TRBJ2-5 | TRBV2 | ASSETGGDGETQY
TRBJ1-2 | TRBV6-5 | ASSYSMPRRVYGYT
TRBJ1-2 | TRBV9 | ASSPGQGNYGYT
TRBJ2-1 | TRBV5-6 | ASSFRSRLTYNEQF
TRBJ1-1 | TRBV6-4 | ASSDKPNTEAF
TRBJ2-7 | TRBV6-6 | ASSLPPIYYEQY